These T cell receptor beta chains were read from a single sample in a study of T-cell reconstitution after alpha-beta-depleted transplantation in children. TCRdb called the PCR reads again in MiXCR, with one record for every CDR3 protein. In the table there are hundreds of thousands of distinct CDR3 sequences, more than 20% of which are singletons. Sequencing used PBMCs, mostly from graft donor cells, obtained 360 days after TCRalphabeta/CD19-depleted stem cell transplant. The receptors derive from a boy younger than two who had a stem cell transplant for acute myeloid leukemia, so the T cells may come from the graft donor. Each CDR3 is given without its conserved first and last residue. A D gene is named only where the DNA matches it firmly.

TRBV12-3/TRBV12-4,TRBD1,TRBJ1-5,ASSTGGADQPQH
TRBV20-1,-,TRBJ2-1,SARGHPGESANEQF
TRBV15,-,TRBJ2-2,ATSRVASGELF
TRBV7-2,-,TRBJ2-5,ASSLVTAQETQY
TRBV7-2,-,TRBJ2-3,ASSLGAGTFDTQY
TRBV12-3/TRBV12-4,-,TRBJ2-3,ASSPEGRHTQY
TRBV12-3/TRBV12-4,-,TRBJ2-5,ASSKGRFQETQY
TRBV20-1,TRBD1,TRBJ1-5,SARGPMGNQPQH
TRBV7-3,-,TRBJ1-1,ASSLRFSGTEAF
TRBV20-1,-,TRBJ2-3,SARGYRDWGTDTQY
TRBV6-5,-,TRBJ2-3,ASSYPGANTQY
TRBV7-8,TRBD1,TRBJ2-7,ASRERDRVHEQY
TRBV18,-,TRBJ2-1,ASSPDFWHNEQF
TRBV15,TRBD1,TRBJ2-5,ATSRDHETGVQETQY
TRBV12-3/TRBV12-4,-,TRBJ1-3,ASSFSGNTIY
TRBV10-1,-,TRBJ2-5,ASSESPTLDLRETQY
TRBV20-1,-,TRBJ2-5,SFPNPETQY
TRBV4-1,TRBD2,TRBJ2-1,ASSQGTSGGRI
TRBV2,TRBD1,TRBJ2-1,ASRNYRGDEQF
TRBV20-1,-,TRBJ1-4,SARGPTGEKLF
TRBV6-5,-,TRBJ2-6,ASISRSTGANVLT
TRBV20-1,TRBD1,TRBJ1-5,SASYPGGNQPQH
TRBV7-2,-,TRBJ2-5,ASSLNGRGETQY
TRBV10-1,-,TRBJ2-3,ASSPVRGSRVTDTQY
TRBV5-1,-,TRBJ2-1,ASSLEGKGYNEQF
TRBV11-2,-,TRBJ2-2,ASSLAWEAGELF
TRBV12-3/TRBV12-4,-,TRBJ2-3,ASSRGDLSTDTQY
TRBV7-3,-,TRBJ2-7,ASSPPPTGTPSTEQY
TRBV12-3/TRBV12-4,-,TRBJ1-2,ASTITGRMGYT
TRBV15,TRBD2,TRBJ2-5,AIRRERGLEETQY
TRBV7-9,-,TRBJ2-7,ASGEQPYEQY
TRBV3-1,-,TRBJ2-3,ASSQFKAPGTDTQY
TRBV20-1,TRBD2,TRBJ2-1,SAREAGADYNEQF
TRBV12-3/TRBV12-4,TRBD2,TRBJ2-3,ASSPIWTSGGLYTDTQY
TRBV11-2,TRBD1,TRBJ2-3,ASSLSFPVQGKLKDTQY
TRBV20-1,TRBD2,TRBJ2-2,SARDRRGGWELF
TRBV15,TRBD1,TRBJ2-1,ATSRGDSDSEQF